These T cell receptor beta chains were read from a single sample in a study of blood T cells in healthy people across ages. Each CDR3 protein gets one entry after TCRdb re-called the 5' RACE reads with MiXCR. The repertoire has 700,000 to 1,000,000 distinct CDR3 sequences, under 45% of them found once; the top ten carry roughly a fifth. The sequenced sample was blood. These receptors originate from a man aged 55 to 69 in good health. Both conserved end residues are part of each CDR3. Fields, in order: D gene, clone size, J gene, V gene, CDR3 protein, CDR3 DNA. A D gene is named only where the DNA matches it firmly. Clone size appears in some rows only: once, few, many, or a class for an expanded clone.

.,few,TRBJ2-5,TRBV5-4,CASSPGRGWGPNQETQYF,TGTGCCAGCAGCCCAGGACGCGGGTGGGGCCCCAACCAAGAGACCCAGTACTTC
TRBD2,few,TRBJ2-3,TRBV10-3,CAILGGGTDTQYF,TGTGCCATCCTGGGAGGGGGCACAGATACGCAGTATTTT
.,.,TRBJ1-1,TRBV12-3/TRBV12-4,CASSPNRVEAFF,TGTGCCAGCAGTCCTAACAGGGTCGAAGCTTTCTTT
.,.,TRBJ2-3,TRBV24-1,CATSDPGEDTQYF,TGTGCCACCAGTGACCCGGGGGAAGATACGCAGTATTTT
.,.,TRBJ1-2,TRBV20-1,CSARDLGLGDGYTF,TGCAGTGCTAGAGATCTCGGTCTTGGAGATGGCTACACCTTC
.,few,TRBJ2-6,TRBV28,CASSLELGLSSGANVLTF,TGTGCCAGCAGTTTAGAGTTGGGACTGAGCTCTGGGGCCAACGTCCTGACTTTC
TRBD1,few,TRBJ1-5,TRBV7-9,CASSQTAQGIQPQHF,TGTGCCAGCAGTCAAACGGCACAGGGGATTCAGCCCCAGCATTTT
.,.,TRBJ2-3,TRBV24-1,CATSDSHPYTRYF,TGCGCCACCAGTGATTCACACCCCTATACGCGGTATTTT
TRBD1,.,TRBJ1-5,TRBV27,CASSLSPIPGRDSLNQPQHF,TGTGCCAGCAGTTTATCGCCGATACCGGGGAGGGACAGCCTCAATCAGCCCCAGCATTTT
TRBD1,.,TRBJ1-1,TRBV7-2,CASSLGGGRGQSTEAFF,TGTGCCAGCAGCTTAGGGGGCGGCAGGGGGCAAAGCACTGAAGCTTTCTTT
TRBD2,.,TRBJ2-7,TRBV14,CASSPSSGSYEQYF,TGTGCCAGCAGCCCATCTAGCGGCTCCTACGAGCAGTACTTC
.,.,TRBJ1-4,TRBV3-1,CASGRVDLLFF,TGTGCCAGCGGACGGGTGGACTTACTGTTTTTT
.,.,TRBJ2-4,TRBV4-1,CASSQAAGEGKNIQYF,TGCGCCAGCAGCCAAGCTGCAGGGGAGGGCAAAAACATTCAGTACTTC
.,.,TRBJ1-1,TRBV4-1,CASSPALGGGTEAFF,TGCGCCAGCAGCCCAGCCTTAGGGGGAGGAACTGAAGCTTTCTTT
.,.,TRBJ1-1,TRBV6-5,CASSYSKPGTEAFF,TGTGCCAGCAGTTACTCTAAGCCCGGGACTGAAGCTTTCTTT
TRBD1,few,TRBJ2-7,TRBV29-1,CSVKTGTGVSEQYF,TGCAGCGTCAAAACCGGGACAGGGGTTTCCGAGCAGTACTTC
.,.,TRBJ2-7,TRBV6-2/TRBV6-3,CASTIKGDEQYF,TGTGCCAGCACCATAAAAGGGGACGAGCAGTACTTC
TRBD1,.,TRBJ1-2,TRBV12-3/TRBV12-4,CASSVDRGNYGYTF,TGTGCCAGCAGTGTTGACAGGGGAAACTATGGCTACACCTTC
TRBD1,.,TRBJ2-1,TRBV2,CASGRGWGIQRDNEQFF,TGTGCCAGCGGCAGGGGGTGGGGCATTCAGAGAGACAATGAGCAGTTCTTC
.,.,TRBJ2-1,TRBV6-5,CASRPLGARGSYEQFF,TGTGCCAGCAGACCCCTGGGGGCGAGGGGATCCTACGAGCAGTTCTTC
TRBD2,.,TRBJ2-1,TRBV12-3/TRBV12-4,CASSRGGLSFPLSYNEQFF,TGTGCCAGCAGTAGGGGAGGGCTCAGTTTTCCCCTCTCCTACAATGAGCAGTTCTTC
.,few,TRBJ1-6,TRBV5-1,CASSLGAGGGSPLHF,TGCGCCAGCAGCTTGGGGGCGGGTGGAGGTTCACCCCTCCACTTT
.,few,TRBJ2-6,TRBV5-8,CASSSVGPGANVLTF,TGTGCCAGCAGCTCGGTGGGGCCCGGGGCCAACGTCCTGACTTTC
TRBD1,once,TRBJ1-6,TRBV6-5,CASSYKEDRSVKDSPLHF,TGTGCCAGCAGTTACAAAGAGGACAGGTCGGTGAAGGATTCACCCCTCCACTTT
.,.,TRBJ1-6,TRBV7-2,CASGLQGSYNSPLHF,TGTGCCAGCGGCTTGCAGGGTTCCTATAATTCACCCCTCCACTTT
.,.,TRBJ2-5,TRBV7-9,CASSQGNSQETQYF,TGTGCCAGCAGCCAGGGCAACAGCCAAGAGACCCAGTACTTC
TRBD1,few,TRBJ2-7,TRBV7-7,CASSSPHFKKTGKGSYEQYF,TGTGCCAGCAGCTCCCCGCACTTTAAAAAGACAGGGAAGGGGTCCTACGAGCAGTACTTC
TRBD2,.,TRBJ2-3,TRBV12-3/TRBV12-4,CASRSTSGETNTQYF,TGTGCCAGCAGATCGACTAGCGGCGAAACCAATACGCAGTATTTT
TRBD1,few,TRBJ1-2,TRBV6-5,CASSYGTGGAYGYTF,TGTGCCAGCAGTTACGGGACAGGGGGCGCATATGGCTACACCTTC
.,.,TRBJ2-4,TRBV7-2,CASSLEVGWAKNIQYF,TGTGCCAGCAGCTTAGAAGTGGGATGGGCCAAAAACATTCAGTACTTC
.,.,TRBJ2-7,TRBV20-1,CSARDAGRTYEQYF,TGCAGTGCTAGAGATGCGGGCAGGACCTACGAGCAGTACTTC
.,.,TRBJ1-4,TRBV7-8,CASSRRSPTNEKLFF,TGTGCCAGCAGCCGCCGTAGCCCAACTAATGAAAAACTGTTTTTT
.,.,TRBJ1-1,TRBV29-1,CSARPGVEAFF,TGCAGCGCTCGACCTGGGGTTGAAGCTTTCTTT
.,.,TRBJ2-3,TRBV20-1,CSATTTDTQYF,TGCAGTGCTACCACCACAGATACGCAGTATTTT
.,few,TRBJ1-5,TRBV21-1,CARGSTGSNQPQHF,TGTGCCAGAGGATCGACAGGGAGCAATCAGCCCCAGCATTTT
.,few,TRBJ2-4,TRBV4-3,CASSRKYKDSPRGYEQYF,TGCGCCAGCAGCCGAAAGTATAAGGACAGCCCACGTGGATATGAGCAGTACTTC
TRBD2,many,TRBJ2-5,TRBV29-1,CSVAGGKETQYF,TGCAGCGTTGCCGGGGGGAAAGAGACCCAGTACTTC
.,.,TRBJ2-1,TRBV28,CASPGPSYNEQFF,TGTGCCAGCCCCGGGCCTTCCTACAATGAGCAGTTCTTC
.,.,TRBJ1-6,TRBV19,CASHYPQSVFHSPLHF,TGTGCCAGCCACTATCCCCAGTCCGTATTCCATTCACCCCTCCACTTT
.,few,TRBJ1-5,TRBV20-1,CSATDSSNQPQHF,TGCAGTGCTACGGACAGCAGCAATCAGCCCCAGCATTTT
.,few,TRBJ1-4,TRBV6-6,CASRGQLNEKLFF,TGTGCCAGCAGAGGGCAGCTTAATGAAAAACTGTTTTTT
.,few,TRBJ1-6,TRBV4-3,CASSQDGPNNSPLHF,TGCGCCAGCAGCCAAGACGGCCCCAATAATTCACCCCTCCACTTT
.,.,TRBJ1-2,TRBV2,CASSETSGTSVNYGYTF,TGTGCCAGCAGTGAAACTTCGGGGACAAGTGTTAACTATGGCTACACCTTC
.,.,TRBJ2-1,TRBV10-2,CASTMGLHSYNEQFF,TGCGCCAGCACCATGGGACTCCACTCCTACAATGAGCAGTTCTTC
TRBD1,once,TRBJ1-1,TRBV4-3,CASSPAGTGSLNTEAFF,TGCGCCAGCAGCCCGGCCGGGACAGGGTCTCTGAACACTGAAGCTTTCTTT
TRBD2,.,TRBJ2-5,TRBV20-1,CSRASGVNNEQYF,TGCAGTCGGGCGAGCGGGGTTAACAATGAGCAGTACTTC
.,.,TRBJ1-1,TRBV5-5,CASSSPGFNQAFF,TGTGCCAGCAGCTCCCCAGGGTTTAATCAAGCTTTCTTT
.,.,TRBJ1-5,TRBV28,CASSLVRGQWEKQPQHF,TGTGCCAGCAGTTTAGTCAGGGGTCAGTGGGAAAAACAGCCCCAGCATTTT
.,.,TRBJ1-1,TRBV6-5,CASSYSGNAEAFF,TGTGCCAGCAGTTACTCGGGAAACGCTGAAGCTTTCTTT
.,.,TRBJ2-6,TRBV2,CASSEGFSGANVLTF,TGTGCCAGCAGTGAGGGGTTCTCTGGGGCCAACGTCCTGACTTTC
.,.,TRBJ2-1,TRBV3-1,CASSLRGGRGLGNEQFF,TGTGCCAGCAGCTTAAGGGGGGGCAGGGGGCTCGGGAATGAGCAGTTCTTC
.,few,TRBJ2-7,TRBV6-1,CASSEGGYHEQYF,TGTGCCAGCAGTGAAGGAGGGTACCACGAGCAGTACTTC
.,.,TRBJ1-4,TRBV7-2,CASSFRQELFF,TGTGCCAGCAGCTTCCGACAGGAACTGTTTTTT
.,.,TRBJ2-7,TRBV12-5,CASGLVLGGPSYEQYF,TGTGCTAGTGGTTTGGTACTGGGGGGACCCTCCTACGAGCAGTACTTC
.,once,TRBJ1-2,TRBV25-1,CATYYNYGYTF,TGTGCCACCTACTATAACTATGGCTACACCTTC
TRBD1,once,TRBJ1-1,TRBV20-1,CSASRQGGNTEAFF,TGCAGTGCCAGTAGACAGGGCGGTAACACTGAAGCTTTCTTT
.,few,TRBJ2-7,TRBV2,CASSEAGRYEQYF,TGTGCCAGCAGTGAAGCCGGACGTTACGAGCAGTACTTC
.,.,TRBJ2-7,TRBV5-1,CASSLDGRVHYEQYF,TGCGCCAGCAGCTTGGATGGCAGGGTGCATTACGAGCAGTACTTC
TRBD1,.,TRBJ2-5,TRBV9,CASSPWDRAETQYF,TGTGCCAGCAGCCCTTGGGACAGGGCTGAGACCCAGTACTTC
.,.,TRBJ2-5,TRBV18,CASSPISGETQYF,TGTGCCAGCTCACCTATTTCAGGGGAGACCCAGTACTTC